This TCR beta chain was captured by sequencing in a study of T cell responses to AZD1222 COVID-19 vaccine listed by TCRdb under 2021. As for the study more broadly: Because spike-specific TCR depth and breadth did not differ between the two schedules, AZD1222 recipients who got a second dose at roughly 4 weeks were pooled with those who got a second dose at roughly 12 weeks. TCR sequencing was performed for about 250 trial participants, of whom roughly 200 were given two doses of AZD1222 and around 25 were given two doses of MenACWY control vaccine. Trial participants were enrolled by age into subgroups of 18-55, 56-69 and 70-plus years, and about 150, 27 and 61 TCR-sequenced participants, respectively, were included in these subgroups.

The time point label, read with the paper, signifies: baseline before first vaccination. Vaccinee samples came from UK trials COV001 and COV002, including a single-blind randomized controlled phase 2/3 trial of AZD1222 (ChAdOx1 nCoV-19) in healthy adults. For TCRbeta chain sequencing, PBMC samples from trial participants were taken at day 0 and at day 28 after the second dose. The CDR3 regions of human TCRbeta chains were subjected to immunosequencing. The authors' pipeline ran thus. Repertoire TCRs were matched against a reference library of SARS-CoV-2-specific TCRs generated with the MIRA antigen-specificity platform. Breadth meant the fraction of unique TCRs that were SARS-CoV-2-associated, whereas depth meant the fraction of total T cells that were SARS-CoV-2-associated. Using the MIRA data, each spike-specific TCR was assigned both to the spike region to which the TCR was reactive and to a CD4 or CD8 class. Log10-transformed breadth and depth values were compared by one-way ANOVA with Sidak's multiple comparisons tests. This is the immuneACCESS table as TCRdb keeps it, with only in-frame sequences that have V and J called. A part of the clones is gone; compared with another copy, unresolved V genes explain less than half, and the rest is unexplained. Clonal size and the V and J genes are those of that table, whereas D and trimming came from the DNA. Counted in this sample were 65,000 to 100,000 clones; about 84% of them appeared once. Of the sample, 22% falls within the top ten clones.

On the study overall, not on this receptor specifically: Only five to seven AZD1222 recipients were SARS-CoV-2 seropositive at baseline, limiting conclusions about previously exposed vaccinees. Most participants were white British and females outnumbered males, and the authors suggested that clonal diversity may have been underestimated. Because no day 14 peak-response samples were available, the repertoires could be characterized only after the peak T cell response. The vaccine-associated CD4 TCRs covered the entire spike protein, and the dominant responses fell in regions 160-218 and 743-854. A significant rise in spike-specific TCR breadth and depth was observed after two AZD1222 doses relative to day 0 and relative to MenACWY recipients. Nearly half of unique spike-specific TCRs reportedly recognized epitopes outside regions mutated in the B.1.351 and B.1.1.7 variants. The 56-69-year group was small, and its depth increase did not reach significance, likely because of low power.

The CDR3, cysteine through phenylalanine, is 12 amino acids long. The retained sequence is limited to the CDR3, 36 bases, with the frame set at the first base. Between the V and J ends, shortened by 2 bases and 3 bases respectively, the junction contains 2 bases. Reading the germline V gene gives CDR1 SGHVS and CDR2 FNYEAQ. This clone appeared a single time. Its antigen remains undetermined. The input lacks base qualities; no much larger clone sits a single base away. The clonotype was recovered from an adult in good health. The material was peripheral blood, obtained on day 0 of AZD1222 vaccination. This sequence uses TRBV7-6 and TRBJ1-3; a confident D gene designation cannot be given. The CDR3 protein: CASSLSGNTIYF. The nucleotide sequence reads TGTGCCAGCAGCTTAAGTGGAAACACCATATATTTT.